This TCR beta chain was sequenced for a study of spatial heterogeneity in lung cancer. Study information: Each time, sequencing found more beta-chain sequences than alpha-chain sequences. General observations from the study: Counts of expanded intratumoral alpha and beta TCRs tracked tumor mutation counts. Estimated TCR-seq coverage of tumor T cells was only around 7.4% for alpha chains. For beta chains, the corresponding estimate was roughly 12%.

Relative to its sample, this clonotype is medium-sized. Its specificity is not known. Because this beta chain is a stray read in a library intended to capture alpha chains, its abundance should not be given much weight. The library protocol tagged each TCR cDNA with a unique molecular identifier. One entry per CDR3 protein results from TCRdb running MiXCR on the 5' RACE reads. The table includes some 6,500 distinct CDR3 sequences, around 15% detected once. Time point defined: sample taken at primary tumor resection. The CDR3 totals 15 residues. CDR1 is MNHEY and CDR2 is SMNVEV in the germline V gene (reference sequence). The ends were cut back, 5 bases at V and 1 base at J, with 14 bases in the middle.

The chain has TRBV27 and TRBJ1-2; possibly TRBD1 for D (6 bases). This specimen consisted of lung tumor tissue, obtained at surgery. The receptor was derived from a male donor with early-stage non-small cell lung cancer. CDR3 in amino acids: CASSIRGSGNYGYTF. CDR3 coding DNA: TGTGCCAGCAGTATCAGGGGAAGCGGTAACTATGGCTACACCTTC.